This T cell receptor (beta chain) comes out of a study (dated by TCRdb to about 2016). The CDR3 runs 11 residues from the cysteine to the phenylalanine. The CDR3 DNA has 33 bases and is translated from base 1. V is cut by 3 bases and J by 6 bases, and the space between the germline ends is 5 bases. For CDR1 and CDR2, the germline V gene (reference sequence) lists LNHDA and SQIVND. Receptor amplification or capture employed RT-PCR. Sequenced using an Illumina MiSeq. TCRdb applied fastp at Q25 and MiXCR to the public reads, then kept only in-frame beta chains. Every entry covers one CDR3 protein and lists the most common genes and DNA from its rows. The sample contains almost 700,000 distinct CDR3 sequences, 14% of them found a single time. About 3.6% of the sample belongs to the ten largest clones. On this clonotype itself: Its antigen specificity is not known. No base-level quality is on record; no much larger clone is a single base apart.

The sample was memory CD4+ T cells from blood. The receptor was isolated from a female donor in good health, serving as a healthy control. The chain uses TRBV19 and TRBJ1-1; confidence is insufficient to name the D gene. The nucleotides are TGTGCCAGTAGTATCCGGTCTGAAGCTTTCTTT. Translated, this is CASSIRSEAFF.